The 20 T cell receptor beta chains below all came from one sample that was sequenced in a study of cytotoxic CD8 clonotypes in ibrutinib-treated CLL. TCRdb's table, derived via immunoSEQ multiplex PCR, lists solely in-frame clones and lacks some. In the table there are approximately 350,000 clones, 60% to 80% of which are singletons. Sequenced here: PBMCs, sampled after 36 months of ibrutinib treatment. These receptors all come from a human donor with chronic lymphocytic leukemia.

The gene calls are TRBV28 and TRBJ2-3, with 12 positions matching TRBD2. Trimming at V came to 5 bases and at J to 1 base, leaving 1 base not matched to a gene. The CDR3 contains 15 residues. The germline V gene has CDR1 MDHEN and CDR2 SYDVKM. In nucleotides, the CDR3 is TGTGCCAGCAGTCGACTAGCGGGAGGCACAGATACGCAGTATTTT. Translating gives CASSRLAGGTDTQYF.

This chain links TRBV4-1 with TRBJ1-3; D ambiguous. The CDR3 runs to 15 residues. Germline V lookup: CDR1 MGHRA, CDR2 YSYEKL. Trimming pared 4 bases from V and 1 base from J, leaving 11 bases between. CDR3 protein: CASSLIDRSGNTIYF. CDR3 DNA sequence: TGCGCCAGCAGCCTAATAGACCGGTCTGGAAACACCATATATTTT.

The chain couples TRBV6-5 to TRBJ2-3; possibly TRBD1 for D (6 bases). The CDR3 extends over 13 amino acids. The germline V gene encodes CDR1 MNHEY and CDR2 SVGAGI. Trimming took off 0 bases at V and 8 bases at J, with 9 bases between the two ends. CDR3 DNA: TGTGCCAGCAGTTACTCTAAAGGGGGTACGCAGTATTTT. Its protein is CASSYSKGGTQYF.

The chain is built from TRBV18 and TRBJ1-1; D is unclear. V lost 2 bases and J 1 base, leaving 17 bases between the germline ends. Germline V gene sequence: CDR1 KGHSH, CDR2 LQKENI. CDR3 length: 17 amino acids. In nucleotides, the CDR3 is TGTGCCAGCTCACCAAGGCAGACCGGCGGCTGGAACACTGAAGCTTTCTTT. Its translation: CASSPRQTGGWNTEAFF.

This clone was counted between two and nine times. The genes are TRBV9 and TRBJ2-2; D uncertain. This CDR3 has 15 residues. The V gene's germline CDR1 is SGDLS and CDR2 YYNGEE. V was cut by 0 bases and J by 7 bases, with 13 bases left in between. The CDR3 bases are TGTGCCAGCAGCGTAGAAGGTGGGATGGTCGGGGAGCTGTTTTTT. Translating gives CASSVEGGMVGELFF.

The chain combines TRBV4-1 with TRBJ2-3, with TRBD2 matching over 8 bases. Trimming took 1 base from V and 6 from J; bases not matched to a gene: 6. Germline V gives CDR1 MGHRA, CDR2 YSYEKL. CDR3 length equals 15 residues. The CDR3 spells CASSQVGLATDTQYF. The CDR3 region has the DNA TGCGCCAGCAGCCAAGTCGGACTAGCAACGGATACGCAGTATTTT.

V usage is TRBV9 and J usage is TRBJ2-5; either TRBD1 or TRBD2 may fit D (5 bases each). The CDR3 runs to 16 residues. The V end lost 4 bases, the J end lost 0 bases, and 16 bases lay between the germline ends. The V gene's germline CDR1 is SGDLS and CDR2 YYNGEE. The CDR3 sequence: CASSPREGRYQETQYF. The CDR3 nucleotides are TGTGCCAGCAGCCCTAGAGAGGGGCGATACCAAGAGACCCAGTACTTC.

The genes are TRBV18 and TRBJ1-2, with D uncertain. Germline V CDR1 and CDR2: KGHSH, LQKENI. There are 13 residues in the CDR3. Trimming shortened V by 1 base and J by 0 bases, and 3 bases separated the two germline ends. The CDR3 bases are TGTGCCAGCTCACCACAGACTAACTATGGCTACACCTTC. It translates to CASSPQTNYGYTF.

CDR3 protein: CASSSSQVPYEQYF. The CDR3 DNA follows: TGTGCCAGCAGTTCCTCGCAGGTCCCCTACGAGCAGTACTTC. V usage is TRBV6-5 and J usage is TRBJ2-7; D unresolved. CDR3 length: 14 residues. V lost 4 bases and J lost 2, with 12 bases in between. Germline CDR1 and CDR2: MNHEY and SVGAGI.

This clone occurred once. The chain combines TRBV19 with TRBJ2-2; D gene unclear. Germline V gives CDR1 LNHDA, CDR2 SQIVND (reference sequence). The CDR3 spans 16 residues. V lost 6 bases, J lost 0 bases, and 14 bases lay in between. The CDR3: CASRHTLSANTGELFF. For the CDR3, the DNA is TGTGCCAGTAGACATACACTTAGTGCGAACACCGGGGAGCTGTTTTTT.

The gene calls are TRBV7-8 and TRBJ2-7; 12 nucleotides match TRBD2. Trimming took 5 bases from V and 3 from J; bases not matched to a gene: 8. CDR3 size: 16 residues. The germline V gene encodes CDR1 SGHVS and CDR2 FQNEAQ. The CDR3 spells CASSTDKTSGGYEQYF. In DNA, the CDR3 is TGTGCCAGCAGCACAGACAAGACTAGCGGGGGCTACGAGCAGTACTTC.

The CDR3 nucleotides read TGCGCCAGCAGCTCCCGGGGGGGAGTGGGAGAGACCCAGTACTTC. This encodes CASSSRGGVGETQYF. The rearrangement links TRBV5-1 to TRBJ2-5, with 8 bases identical to TRBD2. Germline-derived CDR1 and CDR2 are SGHRS and YFSETQ. Germline trimming cut 3 bases from V and 4 bases from J; bases unmatched to any gene: 8. This CDR3 region has 15 residues.

This clone was picked up one time. The CDR3 DNA is TGTGCCAGCAGTTACACAGACAGGGACCTACATTTT. This translates into CASSYTDRDLHF. This chain joins TRBV6-5 and TRBJ1-5, with 7 nucleotides matching TRBD1. Losses at the gene ends were 2 bases for V and 16 bases for J; bases not matched to a gene: 8. Germline CDR1 and CDR2: MNHEY and SVGAGI. The CDR3 has 12 residues.

This clone was seen a few times. The genes are TRBV18 and TRBJ1-6, with 8 positions matching TRBD1. In germline, CDR1 is KGHSH, CDR2 LQKENI. J lost 4 bases, V lost 4 bases, and 3 bases had no gene match. This CDR3 is built from 15 residues. The CDR3 DNA reads TGTGCCAGCTCACTAGGACAGGGATATAATTCACCCCTCCACTTT. This codes for CASSLGQGYNSPLHF.

V usage is TRBV11-3 and J usage is TRBJ2-3; D uncertain. Germline CDR1 reads SGHNT; CDR2 reads YENEEA. V was clipped by 8 bases and J by 6 bases, with 15 bases between them. This CDR3 is 13 amino acids long. Written as DNA, the CDR3 is TGTGCCAGCGCCCATACCCCTGGGGATACGCAGTATTTT. Translated: CASAHTPGDTQYF.

The V gene is TRBV15, the J gene TRBJ2-7; either TRBD1 or TRBD2 may fit D (5 bases each). Germline CDR1 reads LNHNV; CDR2 reads YYDKDF (reference sequence). CDR3 length: 13 amino acids. V was shortened by 2 bases and J by 10 bases, with 15 bases between the two germline ends. CDR3 DNA: TGTGCCACCAGCAGACAAGCTGGGGACCCCCAGTACTTC. Translating it yields CATSRQAGDPQYF. Filled out from reference TRBV15 and TRBJ2-7, the complete variable domain reads DAMVIQNPRYQVTQFGKPVTLSCSQTLNHNVMYWYQQKSSQAPKLLFHYYDKDFNNEADTPDNFQSRRPNTSFCFLDIRSPGLGDTAMYLCATSRQAGDPQYFGPGTRLTVT.

The rearrangement links TRBV13 to TRBJ1-2; no firm D call. The CDR3 runs 15 residues. CDR1 is PRHDT and CDR2 is FYEKMQ in the germline V gene (reference sequence). Between the trimmed V and J ends, which lost 2 bases and 1 base, there was a span of 11 bases. CDR3 sequence reads: CASSLMWQDNYGYTF. CDR3 sequence (DNA): TGTGCCAGCAGCTTAATGTGGCAGGATAACTATGGCTACACCTTC.

This clone was found a few times. The chain joins TRBV4-1 to TRBJ2-7, with no clear D. Germline lookup yields CDR1 MGHRA and CDR2 YSYEKL. The V end lost 1 base, the J end lost 4 bases, and 11 bases lay between the germline ends. CDR3 size: 14 residues. The CDR3 here is CASSQASTRYEQYF. The CDR3 nucleotides are TGCGCCAGCAGCCAAGCAAGCACTCGTTACGAGCAGTACTTC.

This chain joins TRBV18 and TRBJ2-7; 10 nucleotides agree with TRBD1. The length of the CDR3 is 16 residues. J gave up 2 bases and V 2 bases, and 6 bases lay outside the gene matches. Germline V gives CDR1 KGHSH, CDR2 LQKENI. For the CDR3, the DNA is TGTGCCAGCTCACCAATCGGGACAGGGGACGCCTACGAGCAGTACTTC. Translated, it gives CASSPIGTGDAYEQYF.

A few counts support this clone. The rearrangement joins TRBV10-3 to TRBJ2-2; D ambiguous. The CDR3 spans 16 residues. The V gene lost 1 base and the J gene lost 1 base, with 10 bases spanning the gap. The germline V gene encodes CDR1 ENHRY and CDR2 SYGVKD. DNA of the CDR3: TGTGCCATCAGTGAGTGGAGTTTTTTGAACACCGGGGAGCTGTTTTTT. Protein sequence: CAISEWSFLNTGELFF.